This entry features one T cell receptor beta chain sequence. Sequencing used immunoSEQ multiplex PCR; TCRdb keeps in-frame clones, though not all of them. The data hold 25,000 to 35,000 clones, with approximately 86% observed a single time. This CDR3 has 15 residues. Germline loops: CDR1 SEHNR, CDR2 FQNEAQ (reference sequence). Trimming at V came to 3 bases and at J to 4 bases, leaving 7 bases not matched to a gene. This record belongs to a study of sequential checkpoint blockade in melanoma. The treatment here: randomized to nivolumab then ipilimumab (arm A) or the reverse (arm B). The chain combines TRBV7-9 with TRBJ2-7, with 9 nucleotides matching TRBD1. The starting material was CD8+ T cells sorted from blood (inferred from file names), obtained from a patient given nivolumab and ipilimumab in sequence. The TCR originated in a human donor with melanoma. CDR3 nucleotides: TGTGCCAGCAGCTTCGGACAGGGGTTGGGGTACGAGCAGTACTTC. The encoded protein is CASSFGQGLGYEQYF.